This entry is about one TCR beta chain. Its antigen is undetermined. The data originate from a study of T cell responses to AZD1222 COVID-19 vaccine. Study-wide background: Combined were second doses at about 4 or about 12 weeks. Notes on the study in general: Along spike, vaccine-associated CD4 TCRs were found throughout, with dominance at 160-218 and 743-854. Targets within unmutated variant regions were reportedly found for nearly half of spike-specific TCRs. Donors in the cohort were predominantly white British and more often female, and clonal diversity was possibly underestimated.

Germline values: CDR1 SGHTA, CDR2 FQGTGA. Trimming cost V 3 bases and J 5 bases; bases outside gene matches: 9. The CDR3 covers 15 residues. The protocol was immunoSEQ multiplex PCR, while the TCRdb copy is restricted to in-frame clones and leaves out a portion. The sample holds about 100,000 clones, over 90% seen once. The input for sequencing was peripheral blood, taken on day 0 of AZD1222 vaccination. The sequence was collected from an adult in good health. The rearrangement links TRBV7-3 to TRBJ1-2; 7 nucleotides match TRBD1. Here the CDR3 DNA reads TGTGCCAGCAGCTTTACCGGGACAGACCCATATGGCTACACCTTC. Protein: CASSFTGTDPYGYTF.